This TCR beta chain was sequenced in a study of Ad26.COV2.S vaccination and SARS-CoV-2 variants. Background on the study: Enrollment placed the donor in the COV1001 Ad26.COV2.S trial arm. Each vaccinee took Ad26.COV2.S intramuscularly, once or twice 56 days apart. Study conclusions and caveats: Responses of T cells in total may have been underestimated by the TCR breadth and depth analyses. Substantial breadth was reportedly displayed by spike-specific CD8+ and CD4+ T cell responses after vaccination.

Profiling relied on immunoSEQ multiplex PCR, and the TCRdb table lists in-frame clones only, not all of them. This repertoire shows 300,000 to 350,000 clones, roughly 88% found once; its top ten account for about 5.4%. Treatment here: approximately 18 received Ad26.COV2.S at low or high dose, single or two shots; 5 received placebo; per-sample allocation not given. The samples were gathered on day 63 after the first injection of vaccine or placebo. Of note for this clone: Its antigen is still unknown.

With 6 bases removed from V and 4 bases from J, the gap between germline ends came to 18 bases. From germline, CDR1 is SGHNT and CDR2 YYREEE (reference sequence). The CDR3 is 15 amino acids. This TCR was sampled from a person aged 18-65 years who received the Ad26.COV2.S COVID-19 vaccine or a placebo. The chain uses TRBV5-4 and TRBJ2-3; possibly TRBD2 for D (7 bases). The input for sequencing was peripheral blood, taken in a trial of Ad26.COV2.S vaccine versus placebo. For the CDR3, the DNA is TGTGCCAGCATCCCGAGAGGGGGGGTTGCAGATACGCAGTATTTT. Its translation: CASIPRGGVADTQYF.